This T cell receptor (beta chain) was recovered during a study of T cells of healthy individuals. The sample holds a few counts of this clonotype. In TCRdb, the 5' RACE reads were re-called with MiXCR into one record per CDR3 protein. The sample records about 96,000 distinct CDR3 sequences, 17% being singletons. The TCR sequence derives from a human donor in good health.

The CDR3 reads CASSPLAGINEQFF. The CDR3 nucleotides read TGTGCCAGCAGCCCTCTAGCGGGAATCAATGAGCAGTTCTTC. The chain employs TRBV27 and TRBJ2-1; TRBD2 matches at 9 bases. V shed 6 bases, J shed 6 bases, and the junction held 6 bases outside the gene matches. CDR1 and CDR2 (germline): MNHEY, SMNVEV (reference sequence). This CDR3 region has 14 residues.